The clone carrying this T cell receptor beta chain was observed at least ten times. The antigen is not known. V lost 4 bases, J lost 0 bases, and 16 bases lay in between. Germline V lookup: CDR1 MDHEN, CDR2 SYDVKM. The CDR3 totals 17 residues. RNA transcripts provided the source from which TCR beta CDR3 regions were amplified. HTBI primers drove first-round RT-PCR of the TCR CDR3. Each CDR3 protein is one row after TCRdb ran MiXCR on the multiplex PCR reads. The sample gives some 650,000 distinct CDR3 sequences, about a sixth of which show up once; roughly 3.5% is in the top ten. The sample comes from a study of T cells in Graves' hyperthyroidism and ophthalmopathy. Whole-study findings and limits: A model of 13 V-J features distinguished ophthalmopathy from stable hyperthyroidism. Ophthalmopathy, as predicted by the model, came a median roughly 6.5 months after the prediction.

The receptor was derived from a woman aged 40-49 years with Graves' ophthalmopathy. Sequenced material: blood. V usage is TRBV28 and J usage is TRBJ2-1, with a possible D match to TRBD2 (5 bases). The CDR3 coding sequence is TGTGCCAGCAGTTCCGTCCTTGGAAGCGGCTCCTACAATGAGCAGTTCTTC. Its protein is CASSSVLGSGSYNEQFF.